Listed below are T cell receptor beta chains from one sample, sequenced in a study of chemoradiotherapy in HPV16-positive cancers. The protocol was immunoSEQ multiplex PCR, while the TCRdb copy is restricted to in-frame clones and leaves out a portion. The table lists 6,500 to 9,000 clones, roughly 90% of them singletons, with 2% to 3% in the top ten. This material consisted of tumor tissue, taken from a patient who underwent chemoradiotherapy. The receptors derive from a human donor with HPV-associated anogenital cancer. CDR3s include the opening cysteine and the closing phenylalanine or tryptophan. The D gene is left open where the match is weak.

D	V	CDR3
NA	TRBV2	CASSSEGNYGYTF
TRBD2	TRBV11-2	CASSRAGGVGEQFF
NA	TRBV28	CASSSYLAFQETQYF
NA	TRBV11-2	CASSFPRGENNEQFF
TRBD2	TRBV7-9	CASSSSGITHEQYF
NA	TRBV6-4	CASRAIAVSSYNEQFF
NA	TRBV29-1	CSALRDIMDEQYF
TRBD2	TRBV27	CASTSDSGSSPFF
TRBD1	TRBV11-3	CASSPRDRGSEAFF
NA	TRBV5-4	CASSLSTAGSREQYF
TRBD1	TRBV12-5	CASGPRTGEHEQYF
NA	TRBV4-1	CASSQEVNDYGYTF
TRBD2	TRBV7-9	CASSLGLAGGTDTQYF
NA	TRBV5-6	CASSLAGFPFSGANVLTF
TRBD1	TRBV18	CASSPKTGVQETQYF
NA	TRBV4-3	CASSQDFGRGGQPQHF
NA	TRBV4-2	CASSQHSWTEEDTEAFF
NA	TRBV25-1	CASSEYSDSYEQYF
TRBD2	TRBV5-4	CASSLAAGGGTGELFF
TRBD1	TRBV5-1	CASSWGQLGETQYF